One and the same sample provided the 5 T cell receptor beta chains below, sequenced in a study of T cells after yellow fever vaccination. TCRdb independently ran MiXCR on the 5' RACE reads; one entry per CDR3 protein. This sample has 250,000 to 350,000 distinct CDR3 sequences, with about 6.6% found just once. The sequenced sample was PBMCs, obtained about 41 days after the first yellow fever vaccination. Receptor source: a young man who received the YFV17D yellow fever vaccine.

The V and J genes are TRBV7-2 and TRBJ2-1; D is unclear. Germline CDR1 and CDR2: SGHTA and FQGNSA. CDR3 length: 16 residues. V was shortened by 5 bases and J by 2 bases, with 16 bases between the two germline ends. CDR3 residues: CASSPYPGEAYNEQFF. CDR3 nucleotides: TGTGCCAGCAGCCCATACCCCGGCGAGGCCTACAATGAGCAGTTCTTC.

This clonotype turned up a few times. The chain has TRBV5-1 and TRBJ1-4; D is perhaps TRBD1 (5 bases). This CDR3 region has 16 residues. With 4 bases removed from V and 4 bases from J, the gap between germline ends came to 17 bases. Germline V lookup: CDR1 SGHRS, CDR2 YFSETQ. The CDR3 loop reads CASSPGSGLLNEKLFF. The CDR3 bases are TGCGCCAGCAGCCCGGGTTCGGGACTGCTTAATGAAAAACTGTTTTTT. Full variable domain (outside the CDR3, taken from reference TRBV5-1 and TRBJ1-4): KAGVTQTPRYLIKTRGQQVTLSCSPISGHRSVSWYQQTPGQGLQFLFEYFSETQRNKGNFPGRFSGRQFSNSRSEMNVSTLELGDSALYLCASSPGSGLLNEKLFFGSGTQLSVL.

There are many counts of this clonotype. The rearrangement links TRBV28 to TRBJ2-3, with 10 bases that match TRBD2. Germline V CDR1 and CDR2: MDHEN, SYDVKM. The CDR3 runs 15 residues. The V and J ends lost 5 bases and 5 bases, in that order; junction bases with no gene match: 7. The CDR3 sequence: CASSPPGLAIDTQYF. The CDR3 DNA reads TGTGCCAGCAGTCCCCCGGGACTAGCGATAGATACGCAGTATTTT.

This clonotype was picked up a small number of times. The chain links TRBV4-3 to TRBJ2-7; the match to TRBD2 covers 9 bases. The CDR3 has 15 residues. J gave up 4 bases and V 3 bases, and 7 bases lay outside the gene matches. The germline CDR1 and CDR2 sequences are LGHNA and YSLEER. The CDR3 here is CASSQTPAGGYEQYF. The CDR3 DNA sequence: TGCGCCAGCAGCCAGACGCCGGCGGGGGGGTACGAGCAGTACTTC.

This clonotype turned up a few times. The V gene is TRBV27, the J gene TRBJ2-1, with TRBD2 matching over 8 bases. CDR1 MNHEY and CDR2 SMNVEV come from the germline V gene (reference sequence). The V and J ends lost 5 bases and 1 base, in that order; junction bases with no gene match: 7. CDR3 size: 16 residues. The DNA for the CDR3 is TGTGCCAGCAGTGCCCGGGGGGGTAGGTCCTACAATGAGCAGTTCTTC. Its protein product is CASSARGGRSYNEQFF.